This T cell receptor (beta chain) was retrieved from a study of T cell repertoires in cytomegalovirus infection. This CDR3 region has 15 residues. V lost 2 bases and J 2 bases, leaving 9 bases between the germline ends. CDR1 is MNHNS and CDR2 is SASEGT in the germline V gene. A single record per CDR3 protein comes from TCRdb applying MiXCR to the reads. The sample includes some 390,000 distinct CDR3 sequences, over 15% of them seen just once. Study results and caveats: The cumulative frequency of public TCR beta families identified carriers of CMV plus the relevant HLA. CMV-specific TCR beta clonotypes restricted by HLA-C were the ones dominating the ex vivo response.

This clonotype was recorded at least ten times. Its specificity is not known. The chain has TRBV6-1 and TRBJ2-2; D is uncertain. The TCR sequence derives from a human donor in good health (CMV status not recorded). Some clones in this sample may be carry-over from other donors' samples. Sequencing was performed on PBMCs. The CDR3 region is CASSEWQTNTGELFF. Here the CDR3 DNA reads TGTGCCAGCAGTGAATGGCAGACTAACACCGGGGAGCTGTTTTTT.